A selection of T cell receptor beta chains follows, all from one sample in a study of T cells in Graves' hyperthyroidism and ophthalmopathy. From the multiplex PCR reads, TCRdb called clonotypes with MiXCR, one entry per CDR3 protein. The sample has 550,000 to 700,000 distinct CDR3 sequences, 46% seen once. Input material: peripheral blood or thyroid tissue (not recorded which). The origin of the receptors is an adult woman with Graves' disease, either hyperthyroidism or ophthalmopathy (not recorded which). CDR3s include the opening cysteine and the closing phenylalanine or tryptophan. The D gene is left open where the match is weak. Where a row states a size, it is once, few, many or the class of an expanded clone; other rows omit it.

>TRBJ1-5|TRBD1|TRBV7-9|-
CASSPITGDNQPQHF
TGTGCCAGCAGCCCGATCACAGGGGACAATCAGCCCCAGCATTTT
>TRBJ1-1|-|TRBV10-3|many
CAITPVWISGGGDTEAFF
TGTGCCATCACCCCGGTTTGGATTAGTGGAGGGGGGGACACTGAAGCTTTCTTT
>TRBJ1-6|-|TRBV9|-
CASSARGYWRNSPLHF
TGTGCCAGCTCGGCCAGGGGTTACTGGCGCAATTCACCCCTCCACTTT
>TRBJ2-2|-|TRBV7-9|-
CASIAGGLFF
TGTGCCAGCATCGCTGGGGGGCTGTTTTTT
>TRBJ1-2|-|TRBV29-1|-
CSVEMSVANYGYTF
TGCAGCGTTGAAATGTCGGTCGCTAACTATGGCTACACCTTC
>TRBJ1-2|-|TRBV7-6|-
CASSLFVEAGGYGYTF
TGTGCCAGCAGCTTATTCGTCGAAGCGGGGGGTTATGGCTACACCTTC
>TRBJ2-7|TRBD2|TRBV29-1|-
CSVMVASGRASQYF
TGCAGCGTTATGGTGGCTAGCGGAAGGGCCTCGCAGTACTTC
>TRBJ1-1|-|TRBV2|-
CASSWAGVLNTEAFF
TGTGCCAGCAGCTGGGCAGGGGTGTTGAACACTGAAGCTTTCTTT
>TRBJ1-1|-|TRBV18|few
CASSPSSGVGTEAFF
TGTGCCAGCTCACCCTCCTCGGGGGTGGGAACTGAAGCTTTCTTT
>TRBJ1-5|-|TRBV6-1|-
CASSPGGDMRPQHF
TGTGCCAGCAGCCCCGGGGGTGATATGAGGCCCCAGCATTTT
>TRBJ1-1|-|TRBV20-1|-
CSAREGARYTEAFF
TGCAGTGCTAGAGAGGGGGCAAGGTACACTGAAGCTTTCTTT
>TRBJ2-7|-|TRBV10-3|many
CAISDSDRSYEQYF
TGTGCCATCAGTGATTCTGACAGATCCTACGAGCAGTACTTC
>TRBJ1-3|TRBD1|TRBV2|few
CASTPGGTGITGNTIYF
TGTGCCAGCACCCCGGGGGGGACAGGGATTACTGGAAACACCATATATTTT
>TRBJ1-4|TRBD1|TRBV10-3|many
CAISATAGTGGEKLFF
TGTGCCATCAGTGCAACAGCCGGGACAGGCGGCGAAAAACTGTTTTTT
>TRBJ2-5|-|TRBV15|-
CATTRAQNAQEAQYF
TGTGCCACCACCCGCGCGCAGAACGCCCAAGAGGCCCAGTACTTC
>TRBJ1-2|-|TRBV19|-
CASSILSRLDGYTF
TGTGCCAGTAGTATCTTATCTCGCCTGGATGGCTACACCTTC
>TRBJ1-6|-|TRBV6-6|few
CASRWTQASEVFSPLHF
TGTGCCAGCAGGTGGACTCAGGCCTCCGAAGTTTTTTCACCCCTCCACTTT
>TRBJ1-4|TRBD1|TRBV20-1|-
CSAREDRVLGTNEKLFF
TGCAGTGCTAGAGAAGACAGGGTTCTAGGGACTAATGAAAAACTGTTTTTT
>TRBJ2-7|-|TRBV5-1|-
CASSQDAPGTYEQYF
TGCGCCAGCAGCCAAGATGCGCCGGGGACCTACGAGCAGTACTTC
>TRBJ1-2|-|TRBV15|many
CATSRDVGLVAGEDYGYTF
TGTGCCACCAGCAGAGATGTAGGGCTCGTGGCAGGGGAGGACTATGGCTACACCTTC
>TRBJ2-7|-|TRBV5-1|many
CASSFFSGSGLEQYF
TGCGCCAGCAGCTTTTTCAGTGGATCCGGTCTCGAGCAGTACTTC
>TRBJ1-2|-|TRBV5-1|many
CASSLVTGDPPLGYTF
TGCGCCAGCAGCTTGGTGACGGGGGACCCTCCGTTGGGCTACACCTTC
>TRBJ2-5|TRBD2|TRBV2|-
CASSGTSGTKTQYF
TGTGCCAGCAGTGGGACTAGCGGGACCAAGACCCAGTACTTC
>TRBJ2-5|TRBD2|TRBV6-4|few
CASSAGTSGRPPSQETQYF
TGTGCCAGCAGTGCCGGGACTAGCGGGAGGCCACCTTCTCAAGAGACCCAGTACTTC
>TRBJ2-5|-|TRBV25-1|-
CASSESRVGETQYF
TGTGCCAGCAGTGAATCTAGGGTAGGGGAGACCCAGTACTTC
>TRBJ2-2|-|TRBV11-1|-
CASSGALSTGELFF
TGTGCCAGCAGCGGGGCCCTGAGCACCGGGGAGCTGTTTTTT
>TRBJ1-6|-|TRBV2|many
CASTRTDSSYNSPLHF
TGTGCCAGCACCAGGACGGACAGCTCCTATAATTCACCCCTCCACTTT
>TRBJ1-3|-|TRBV5-1|-
CASRSDAEHTIYF
TGCGCCAGCAGGTCTGATGCGGAACACACCATATATTTT
>TRBJ1-2|-|TRBV7-9|-
CASSLAGYTGYTF
TGTGCCAGTAGTCTGGCTGGGTACACTGGCTACACCTTC
>TRBJ2-7|-|TRBV7-9|-
CASGYLFRAGYEQYF
TGTGCCAGCGGCTACCTCTTCAGGGCGGGTTACGAGCAGTACTTC
>TRBJ2-5|TRBD1|TRBV27|many
CASSFNRGIQYF
TGTGCCAGCAGTTTTAACAGGGGCATCCAGTACTTC
>TRBJ2-2|TRBD1|TRBV5-5|many
CASSLAPRGRTGELFF
TGTGCCAGCAGCTTGGCCCCCAGGGGGCGCACCGGGGAGCTGTTTTTT
>TRBJ1-3|-|TRBV13|many
CASSPGDGRLGGNTIYF
TGTGCCAGCAGCCCGGGGGACGGACGTTTGGGCGGAAACACCATATATTTT
>TRBJ1-6|-|TRBV7-9|-
CASSNDDAESYNSPFHF
TGTGCCAGCAGCAACGACGATGCGGAGTCCTATAATTCACCCTTCCACTTT
>TRBJ2-7|TRBD1|TRBV5-1|many
CASSLVAYGQGFYEQYF
TGCGCCAGCAGCCTTGTTGCCTACGGACAGGGATTCTACGAGCAGTACTTC
>TRBJ1-1|-|TRBV10-2|-
CSNTEAFF
TGCTCCAACACTGAAGCTTTCTTT
>TRBJ2-5|-|TRBV6-5|once
CASSYLGTNAVSETQYF
TGTGCCAGCAGTTACCTCGGGACAAACGCGGTCTCGGAGACCCAGTACTTC
>TRBJ1-2|TRBD1|TRBV7-2|many
CASSSAGTGPYGYTF
TGTGCCAGCAGTTCCGCCGGGACAGGCCCCTATGGCTACACCTTC
>TRBJ2-2|TRBD1|TRBV20-1|-
CSASRGSGELFF
TGCAGTGCTAGCAGGGGGTCCGGGGAGCTGTTTTTT
>TRBJ1-1|-|TRBV7-9|many
CASSTRANLNTEAFF
TGTGCCAGCAGCACCCGGGCCAACCTGAACACTGAAGCTTTCTTT